This passage covers 26 T cell receptor beta chains from one sample sequenced in a study of PD-L1 blockade in urothelial cancer. Described time point: pretreatment peripheral blood. Profiled with immunoSEQ multiplex PCR; TCRdb holds only in-frame clones, not every one. The sample contains around 70,000 clones, 84% of which appear only once. The sample in question was PBMCs, obtained around atezolizumab (anti-PD-L1) treatment. The receptors come from a woman in her 70s with urothelial cancer.

The rearrangement joins TRBV5-1 to TRBJ2-2; the D gene is possibly TRBD2 (5 bases). Germline V lookup: CDR1 SGHRS, CDR2 YFSETQ. The CDR3 covers 15 residues. Deletions cut 1 base from V and 3 bases from J, with 10 bases between. The CDR3 sequence: CASSLSGAHTGELFF. CDR3 nucleotide sequence: TGCGCCAGCAGCTTGAGCGGAGCCCACACCGGGGAGCTGTTTTTT.

The chain employs TRBV6-1 and TRBJ2-7; 10 bases are shared with TRBD1. V dropped 5 bases and J dropped 6; count of bases not matched to a gene: 1. CDR3 length: 12 residues. CDR1 MNHNS and CDR2 SASEGT come from the germline V gene. The CDR3 nucleotides read TGTGCCAGCAGTCGGACAGGGGGCGAGCAGTACTTC. It is translated as CASSRTGGEQYF.

The chain is built from TRBV6-5 and TRBJ1-5; 8 bases are a match to TRBD1. This CDR3 comprises 15 residues. Germline values: CDR1 MNHEY, CDR2 SVGAGI. After removal of 5 bases from V and 2 bases from J, the junction contained 5 bases not matched to a gene. The CDR3 coding sequence is TGTGCCAGCAGTGCCGGACAGGGAGGCAATCAGCCCCAGCATTTT. It is translated as CASSAGQGGNQPQHF.

The genes are TRBV19 and TRBJ1-6, with TRBD1 identical over 8 bases. This CDR3 region has 15 residues. CDR1 is LNHDA, CDR2 SQIVND, per germline (reference sequence). V lost 7 bases, J lost 10 bases, and 12 bases stayed unmatched. The CDR3 region has the DNA TGTGCCAGTAACCCGGGCCAGGGGGCCCGATCACCCCTCCACTTT. Its protein is CASNPGQGARSPLHF.

The chain carries TRBV19 and TRBJ1-5; TRBD1 matches at 9 bases. The germline V gene has CDR1 LNHDA and CDR2 SQIVND (reference sequence). The CDR3 totals 16 residues. The J segment lost 7 bases and the V segment lost 7 bases, leaving 14 bases of the junction unmatched. CDR3 protein: CASNPTGGRMRQPQHF. CDR3 coding DNA: TGTGCCAGTAATCCGACAGGGGGACGAATGAGGCAGCCCCAGCATTTT.

There are a few counts of this clone. The gene calls are TRBV11-2 and TRBJ1-2; TRBD1 agrees at 9 bases. The CDR3 runs to 15 residues. Looked up from germline, CDR1 is SGHAT and CDR2 is FQNNGV. The V gene end was trimmed by 4 bases and the J gene end by 6 bases; junction bases not matched to a gene: 9. CDR3 in DNA: TGTGCCAGCAGCTCATTATTGGGACAGGGAGATGGCTACACCTTC. This translates into CASSSLLGQGDGYTF.

The chain joins TRBV30 to TRBJ1-2; D unclear. Trimming pared 0 bases from V and 8 bases from J, leaving 10 bases between. The CDR3 contains 12 residues. The V gene's germline CDR1 is GTSNPN and CDR2 SVGIG (reference sequence). The CDR3 nucleotides are TGTGCCTGGAGTGTGGGAGGGTACGGCTACACCTTC. Translated: CAWSVGGYGYTF.

The chain carries TRBV18 and TRBJ2-7; a possible D gene is TRBD2 (5 bases). The CDR3 consists of 14 residues. Germline V gene lookup returns CDR1 KGHSH and CDR2 LQKENI. With 5 bases removed from V and 5 bases from J, the gap between germline ends came to 16 bases. The CDR3 spells CASSTWAKGDEQYF. The CDR3 DNA follows: TGTGCCAGCTCAACCTGGGCAAAGGGAGACGAGCAGTACTTC. The full variable domain, completed using reference TRBV18 and TRBJ2-7, is NAGVMQNPRHLVRRRGQEARLRCSPMKGHSHVYWYRQLPEEGLKFMVYLQKENIIDESGMPKERFSAEFPKEGPSILRIQQVVRGDSAAYFCASSTWAKGDEQYFGPGTRLTVT.

The CDR3 protein is CASSLYPSTGGWETNYGYTF. In nucleotides, the CDR3 is TGCGCCAGCAGCTTGTACCCCTCTACGGGGGGCTGGGAGACAAACTATGGCTACACCTTC. This rearrangement joins TRBV5-1 to TRBJ1-2; the D gene is possibly TRBD1 (6 bases). The germline CDR1 and CDR2 sequences are SGHRS and YFSETQ. This CDR3 comprises 20 residues. V lost 1 base and J 2 bases, leaving 27 bases between the germline ends. Full variable domain (missing parts from reference TRBV5-1 and TRBJ1-2): KAGVTQTPRYLIKTRGQQVTLSCSPISGHRSVSWYQQTPGQGLQFLFEYFSETQRNKGNFPGRFSGRQFSNSRSEMNVSTLELGDSALYLCASSLYPSTGGWETNYGYTFGSGTRLTVV.

This chain joins TRBV6-6 and TRBJ1-2; maybe TRBD1 (6 bases). V was clipped by 1 base and J by 2 bases, with 11 bases between them. The CDR3 runs to 15 residues. From germline, CDR1 is MNHNY and CDR2 SVGAGI (reference sequence). Here the CDR3 DNA reads TGTGCCAGCAGTTACTATAGGGGGGGCAACTATGGCTACACCTTC. Translating it yields CASSYYRGGNYGYTF.

The chain joins TRBV19 to TRBJ2-7; possibly TRBD2 for D (5 bases). The CDR3 runs 13 residues. Trimming cost V 2 bases and J 6 bases, with 11 bases left between them. Germline V gene sequence: CDR1 LNHDA, CDR2 SQIVND (reference sequence). The CDR3 sequence is CASSIKLRVEQYF. In DNA form, the CDR3 reads TGTGCCAGTAGTATAAAGTTGAGGGTCGAGCAGTACTTC.

The V and J genes are TRBV28 and TRBJ2-7; 12 nucleotides match TRBD2. Germline V gives CDR1 MDHEN, CDR2 SYDVKM. The CDR3 has 16 amino acids. Trimming removed 5 bases from V and 5 bases from J; junction bases left unmatched: 10. This CDR3 reads CASSRGRLAGVHEQYF. The CDR3 nucleotides read TGTGCCAGCAGTAGGGGGAGACTAGCGGGAGTCCACGAGCAGTACTTC.

This chain joins TRBV5-1 and TRBJ2-1; 15 positions match TRBD2. Per the germline V gene, CDR1 is SGHRS and CDR2 is YFSETQ. After removal of 0 bases from V and 2 bases from J, the junction contained 6 bases not matched to a gene. This CDR3 has 19 residues. This CDR3 reads CASSLGTSGGANAYNEQFF. In DNA, the CDR3 is TGCGCCAGCAGCTTGGGGACTAGCGGGGGGGCGAACGCCTACAATGAGCAGTTCTTC.

V usage is TRBV5-8 and J usage is TRBJ2-1, with a possible D match to TRBD2 (6 bases). Germline values: CDR1 SGHTS, CDR2 YDEGEE. Trimming left V 4 bases short and J 15 bases short, with 17 bases between. The CDR3 runs 12 residues. The CDR3 coding sequence is TGTGCCAGCAGCCGGATGCTAGCGAGGCCGTTCTTC. Translating gives CASSRMLARPFF.

This clone was seen a few times. The V and J genes are TRBV27 and TRBJ2-5; 7 nucleotides match TRBD2. The CDR3 totals 14 residues. With 8 bases clipped from V and 5 bases from J, the junction kept 11 bases outside the gene matches. Germline CDR1 is MNHEY and CDR2 is SMNVEV (reference sequence). This CDR3 reads CASGPVGGMETQYF. The CDR3 nucleotides read TGTGCCAGCGGTCCCGTGGGGGGGATGGAGACCCAGTACTTC.

The chain has TRBV18 and TRBJ2-5; D is perhaps TRBD2 (6 bases). Trimming took off 0 bases at V and 5 bases at J, with 10 bases between the two ends. This CDR3 has 14 residues. In germline, CDR1 is KGHSH, CDR2 LQKENI. The CDR3 DNA reads TGTGCCAGCTCACCACCGTCGGGGAGGGAGACCCAGTACTTC. Its translation: CASSPPSGRETQYF.

The chain joins TRBV29-1 to TRBJ2-3, with D maybe TRBD1 (5 bases). Trimming cost V 1 base and J 3 bases, with 14 bases left between them. This CDR3 has 15 amino acids. Per germline, CDR1 SQVTM and CDR2 ANQGSEA. CDR3 sequence: CSVEGGRARTDTQYF. CDR3 DNA sequence: TGCAGCGTTGAAGGGGGCCGGGCTCGGACAGATACGCAGTATTTT.

J is TRBJ2-3 and V is TRBV4-1, with 10 nucleotides matching TRBD2. Germline V lookup: CDR1 MGHRA, CDR2 YSYEKL. This CDR3 spans 16 amino acids. Losses at the gene ends were 3 bases for V and 3 bases for J; bases not matched to a gene: 6. CDR3 DNA sequence: TGCGCCAGCAGCCAGGCTAGCGGGAGTGTGACAGATACGCAGTATTTT. Its translation: CASSQASGSVTDTQYF.

This clone came up a few times. The J gene is TRBJ2-7, the V gene TRBV18, with 9 bases fitting TRBD1. The germline V gene encodes CDR1 KGHSH and CDR2 LQKENI. The CDR3 is made up of 14 amino acids. J was trimmed by 5 bases and V by 3 bases; bases with no gene match: 5. CDR3 loop: CASSPTGQGHEQYF. CDR3 bases: TGTGCCAGCTCACCTACGGGACAGGGACACGAGCAGTACTTC. The full variable domain, rest sourced from reference TRBV18 and TRBJ2-7, is NAGVMQNPRHLVRRRGQEARLRCSPMKGHSHVYWYRQLPEEGLKFMVYLQKENIIDESGMPKERFSAEFPKEGPSILRIQQVVRGDSAAYFCASSPTGQGHEQYFGPGTRLTVT.

J is TRBJ2-1 and V is TRBV10-1, with TRBD1 as a possible D gene (6 bases). Trimming pared 2 bases from V and 6 bases from J, leaving 14 bases between. The CDR3 runs 15 residues. The germline gives CDR1 WNHNN, CDR2 SYGVQD (reference sequence). The CDR3 loop is CASSEPGGYPNEQFF. CDR3 coding DNA: TGCGCCAGCAGTGAGCCTGGGGGCTACCCCAATGAGCAGTTCTTC.

This clone was recorded a few times. J is TRBJ2-5 and V is TRBV4-2, with TRBD2 as a possible D gene (6 bases). Between the trimmed V and J ends, which lost 4 bases and 4 bases, there was a span of 25 bases. The CDR3 sequence is 18 residues long. Germline V gene lookup returns CDR1 LGHNA and CDR2 YNFKEQ. The CDR3, as DNA: TGTGCCAGCAGCCCGTACACCCGACTAGTACGGTGGGGAGAGACCCAGTACTTC. It specifies CASSPYTRLVRWGETQYF.

This rearrangement joins TRBV5-6 to TRBJ1-2, with D tentatively TRBD1 (6 bases). The germline CDR1 and CDR2 sequences are SGHDT and YYEEEE. Deletions cut 4 bases from V and 4 bases from J, with 11 bases between. The CDR3 extends over 13 amino acids. The CDR3 bases are TGTGCCAGCAGCCCCACAGGGCTCTATGGCTACACCTTC. Translated, it gives CASSPTGLYGYTF.

The gene calls are TRBV7-2 and TRBJ2-2; D is possibly TRBD1 (5 bases). CDR3 length equals 16 residues. CDR1 and CDR2 (germline): SGHTA, FQGNSA. Trimming left V 5 bases short and J 0 bases short, with 13 bases between. The CDR3, as DNA: TGTGCCAGCAGCCGCACCAGGGTCCCGAACACCGGGGAGCTGTTTTTT. Translated: CASSRTRVPNTGELFF.

The sample holds a few counts of this clone. The chain joins TRBV9 to TRBJ2-1, with TRBD1 matching 10 bases. V dropped 4 bases and J dropped 8; count of bases not matched to a gene: 6. Germline V gene sequence: CDR1 SGDLS, CDR2 YYNGEE. This CDR3 is built from 14 residues. CDR3 coding DNA: TGTGCCAGCAGCTCCCGGGACAGGGGTTATGAGCAGTTCTTC. This translates into CASSSRDRGYEQFF.

The chain links TRBV27 to TRBJ2-3; 8 positions match TRBD2. Losses at the gene ends were 4 bases for V and 2 bases for J; bases not matched to a gene: 8. The CDR3 covers 16 residues. Germline lookup yields CDR1 MNHEY and CDR2 SMNVEV (reference sequence). The CDR3 spells CASSSYLAGTTDTQYF. The CDR3 DNA follows: TGTGCCAGCAGTTCCTACTTAGCGGGGACCACAGATACGCAGTATTTT.

The chain combines TRBV6-5 with TRBJ1-1; D ambiguous. The ends were cut back, 6 bases at V and 2 bases at J, with 10 bases in the middle. Germline V gives CDR1 MNHEY, CDR2 SVGAGI. This CDR3 spans 13 amino acids. The CDR3 sequence: CASSREINTEAFF. CDR3 DNA: TGTGCCAGCAGCCGAGAGATCAACACTGAAGCTTTCTTT.